The T cell receptor beta chain described here comes from a study of blood T cells in healthy people across ages. General study points: Long-lived donors had more naive CD4+ cells and higher diversity than aged donors.

A J-beta primer mix and a sample-barcoded 5' primer were used in a second PCR of roughly 6 to 12 cycles. Template switching added a 12-random-nucleotide identifier to every cDNA molecule. TCRdb re-derived calls from the 5' RACE reads in MiXCR, one entry per CDR3 protein. Of about 1.4 million distinct CDR3 sequences in the sample, 55% to 75% were seen once. This clonotype appeared a few times. What it binds is unknown. The authors isolated at least 6.5 million PBMCs per sample. Each sample provided at least 6 micrograms of extracted total RNA. The V and J ends lost 2 bases and 6 bases respectively, with 16 bases between them. There are 16 residues in the CDR3. Germline loops: CDR1 MGHRA, CDR2 YSYEKL.

The clonotype was recovered from a man in his late teens or twenties in good health. The chain is built from TRBV4-1 and TRBJ2-2; D could derive from TRBD1 or TRBD2 (5 bases each). The specimen sequenced was blood. The CDR3 spells CASSQLPGTSSGELFF. The CDR3, as DNA: TGCGCCAGCAGCCAATTGCCAGGGACGAGCTCCGGGGAGCTGTTTTTT.